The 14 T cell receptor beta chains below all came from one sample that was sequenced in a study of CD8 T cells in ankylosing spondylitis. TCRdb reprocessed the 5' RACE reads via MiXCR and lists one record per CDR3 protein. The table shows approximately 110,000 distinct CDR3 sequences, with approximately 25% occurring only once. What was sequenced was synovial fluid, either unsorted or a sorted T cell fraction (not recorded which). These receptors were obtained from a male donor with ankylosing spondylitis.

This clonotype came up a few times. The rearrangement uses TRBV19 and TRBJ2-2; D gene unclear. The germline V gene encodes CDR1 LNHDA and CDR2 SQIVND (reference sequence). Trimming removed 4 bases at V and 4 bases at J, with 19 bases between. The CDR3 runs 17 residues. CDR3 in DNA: TGTGCCAGTAGTACCCAACACACGACAACTGCCACCGGGGAGCTGTTTTTT. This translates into CASSTQHTTTATGELFF.

The CDR3 loop is CSVGGSFTEAFF. The CDR3 DNA follows: TGCAGCGTTGGGGGGAGTTTCACTGAAGCTTTCTTT. The chain uses TRBV29-1 and TRBJ1-1; perhaps TRBD1 as D (5 bases). The CDR3 has 12 residues. Germline V gene lookup returns CDR1 SQVTM and CDR2 ANQGSEA. V lost 4 bases, J lost 4 bases, and 10 bases lay in between.

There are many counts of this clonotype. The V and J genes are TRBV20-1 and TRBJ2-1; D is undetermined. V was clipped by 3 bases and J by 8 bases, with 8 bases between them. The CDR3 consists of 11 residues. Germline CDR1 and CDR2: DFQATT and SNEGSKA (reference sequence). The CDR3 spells CSASGRDEQFF. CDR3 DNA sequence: TGCAGTGCTAGTGGTCGGGATGAGCAGTTCTTC.

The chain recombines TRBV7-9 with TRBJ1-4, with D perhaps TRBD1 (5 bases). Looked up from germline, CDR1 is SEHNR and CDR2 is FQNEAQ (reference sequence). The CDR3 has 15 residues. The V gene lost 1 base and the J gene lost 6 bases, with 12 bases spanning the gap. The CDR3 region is CASSLGGTRDEKLFF. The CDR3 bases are TGTGCCAGCAGCTTAGGGGGGACGCGCGATGAAAAACTGTTTTTT. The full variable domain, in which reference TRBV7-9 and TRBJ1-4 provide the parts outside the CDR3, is DTGVSQNPRHKITKRGQNVTFRCDPISEHNRLYWYRQTLGQGPEFLTYFQNEAQLEKSRLLSDRFSAERPKGSFSTLEIQRTEQGDSAMYLCASSLGGTRDEKLFFGSGTQLSVL.

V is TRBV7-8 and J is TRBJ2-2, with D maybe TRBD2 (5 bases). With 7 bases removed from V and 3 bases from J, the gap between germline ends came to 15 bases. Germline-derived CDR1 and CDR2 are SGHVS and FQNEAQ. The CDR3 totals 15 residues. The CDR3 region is CASKASTGDTGELFF. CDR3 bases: TGTGCCAGCAAGGCGTCCACCGGGGACACCGGGGAGCTGTTTTTT.

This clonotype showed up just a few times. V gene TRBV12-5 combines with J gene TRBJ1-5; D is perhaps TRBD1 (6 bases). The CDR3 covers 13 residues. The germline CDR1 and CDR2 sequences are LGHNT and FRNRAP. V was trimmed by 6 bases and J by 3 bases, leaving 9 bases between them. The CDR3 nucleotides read TGTGCTAGTGGCGACAGGACCAATCAGCCCCAGCATTTT. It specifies CASGDRTNQPQHF.

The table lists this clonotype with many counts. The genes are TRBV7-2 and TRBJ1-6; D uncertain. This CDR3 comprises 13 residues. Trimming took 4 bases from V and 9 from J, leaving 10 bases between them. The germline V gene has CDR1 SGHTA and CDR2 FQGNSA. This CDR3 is CASSSFEGSPLHF. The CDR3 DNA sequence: TGTGCCAGCAGCTCGTTCGAGGGTTCACCCCTCCACTTT.

The CDR3 is CASSLCTGGGQETQYF. The CDR3, as DNA: TGCGCCAGCAGCTTGTGTACAGGGGGGGGTCAAGAGACCCAGTACTTC. The V call is TRBV5-1, the J call TRBJ2-5, with a possible D match to TRBD1 (8 bases). CDR3 length equals 16 residues. Trimming shortened V by 1 base and J by 2 bases, and 15 bases separated the two germline ends. Looked up from germline, CDR1 is SGHRS and CDR2 is YFSETQ.

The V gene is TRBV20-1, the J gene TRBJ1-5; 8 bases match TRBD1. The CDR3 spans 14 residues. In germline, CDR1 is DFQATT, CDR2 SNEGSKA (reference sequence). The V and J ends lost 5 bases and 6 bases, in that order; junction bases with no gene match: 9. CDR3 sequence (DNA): TGCAGTGCTTTCTACAGGGGGGAAGGTCAGCCCCAGCATTTT. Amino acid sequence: CSAFYRGEGQPQHF.

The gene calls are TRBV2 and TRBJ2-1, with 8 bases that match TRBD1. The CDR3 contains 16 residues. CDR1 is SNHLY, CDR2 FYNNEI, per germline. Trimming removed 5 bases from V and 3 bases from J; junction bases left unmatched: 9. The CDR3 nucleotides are TGTGCCAGCAGTCCGACAGGGGTTGGATTCTACAATGAGCAGTTCTTC. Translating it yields CASSPTGVGFYNEQFF.

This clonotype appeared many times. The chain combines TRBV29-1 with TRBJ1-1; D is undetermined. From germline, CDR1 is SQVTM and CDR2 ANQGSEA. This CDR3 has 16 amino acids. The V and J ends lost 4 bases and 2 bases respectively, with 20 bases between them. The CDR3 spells CSVVRNSLRYNTEAFF. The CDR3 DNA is TGCAGCGTTGTTAGGAACAGCCTACGCTATAACACTGAAGCTTTCTTT. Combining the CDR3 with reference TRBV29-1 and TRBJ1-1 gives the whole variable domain SAVISQKPSRDICQRGTSLTIQCQVDSQVTMMFWYRQQPGQSLTLIATANQGSEATYESGFVIDKFPISRPNLTFSTLTVSNMSPEDSSIYLCSVVRNSLRYNTEAFFGQGTRLTVV.

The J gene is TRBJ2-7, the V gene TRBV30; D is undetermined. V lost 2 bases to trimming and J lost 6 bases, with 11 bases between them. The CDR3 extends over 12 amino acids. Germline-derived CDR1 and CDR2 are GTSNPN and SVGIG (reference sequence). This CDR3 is CAWSPGRTEQYF. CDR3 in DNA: TGTGCCTGGAGTCCAGGCAGGACCGAGCAGTACTTC.

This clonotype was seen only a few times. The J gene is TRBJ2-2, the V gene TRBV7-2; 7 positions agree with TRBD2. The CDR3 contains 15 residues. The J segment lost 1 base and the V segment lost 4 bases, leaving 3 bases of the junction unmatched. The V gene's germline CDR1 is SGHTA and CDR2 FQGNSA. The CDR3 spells CASSSSGLNTGELFF. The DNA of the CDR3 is TGTGCCAGCAGCTCTAGCGGTTTGAACACCGGGGAGCTGTTTTTT.

DNA for the CDR3: TGTGCCAGCTCACCAGGGACAGGGGAGGCGAACACTGAAGCTTTCTTT. Translation gives CASSPGTGEANTEAFF. This chain links TRBV18 with TRBJ1-1; TRBD1 matches 10 bases. Germline CDR1 is KGHSH and CDR2 is LQKENI. V trimming: 2 bases; J trimming: 1 base; junction bases outside the gene matches: 4. The CDR3 extends over 16 amino acids.